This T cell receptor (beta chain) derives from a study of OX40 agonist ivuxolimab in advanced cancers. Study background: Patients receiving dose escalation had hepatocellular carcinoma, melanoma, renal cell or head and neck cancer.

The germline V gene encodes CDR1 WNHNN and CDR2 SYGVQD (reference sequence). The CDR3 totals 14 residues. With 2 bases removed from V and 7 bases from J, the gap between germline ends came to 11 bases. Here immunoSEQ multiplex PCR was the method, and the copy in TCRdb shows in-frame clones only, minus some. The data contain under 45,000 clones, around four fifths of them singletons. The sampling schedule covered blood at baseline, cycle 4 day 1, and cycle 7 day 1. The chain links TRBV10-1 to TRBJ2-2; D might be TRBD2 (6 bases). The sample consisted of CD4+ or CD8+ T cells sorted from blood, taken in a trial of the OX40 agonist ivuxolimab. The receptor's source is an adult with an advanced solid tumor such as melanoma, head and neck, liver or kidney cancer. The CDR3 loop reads CASSEPFSGGELFF. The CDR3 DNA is TGCGCCAGCAGTGAGCCTTTTAGCGGCGGGGAGCTGTTTTTT.